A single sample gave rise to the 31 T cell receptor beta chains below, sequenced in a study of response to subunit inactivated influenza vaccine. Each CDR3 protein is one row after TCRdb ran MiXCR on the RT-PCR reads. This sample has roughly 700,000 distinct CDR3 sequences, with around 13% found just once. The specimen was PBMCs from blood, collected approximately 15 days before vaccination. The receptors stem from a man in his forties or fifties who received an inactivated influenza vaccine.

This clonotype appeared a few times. CDR3 bases: TGTGCCAGCAGCTACCAGCAGGGCCACGAGCAGTACTTC. Its protein product is CASSYQQGHEQYF. This sequence joins TRBV6-2 or TRBV6-3 and TRBJ2-7, with D possibly TRBD1 on 5 matching bases. The CDR3 has 13 residues. In germline, CDR1 is MNHEY, CDR2 SVGEGT. With 6 bases removed from V and 5 bases from J, the gap between germline ends came to 14 bases.

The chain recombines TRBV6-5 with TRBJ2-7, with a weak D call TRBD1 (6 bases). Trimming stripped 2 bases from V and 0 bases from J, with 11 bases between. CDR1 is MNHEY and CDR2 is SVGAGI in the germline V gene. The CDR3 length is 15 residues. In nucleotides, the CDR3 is TGTGCCAGCAGTTACGTCGGACAGCCCTCCTACGAGCAGTACTTC. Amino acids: CASSYVGQPSYEQYF.

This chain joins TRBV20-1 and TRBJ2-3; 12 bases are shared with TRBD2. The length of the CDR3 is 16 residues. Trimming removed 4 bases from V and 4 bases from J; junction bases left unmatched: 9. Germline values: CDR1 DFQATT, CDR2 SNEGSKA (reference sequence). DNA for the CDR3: TGCAGTGCTATAAAACTAGCGGGGGGCCCGGCAGATACGCAGTATTTT. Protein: CSAIKLAGGPADTQYF.

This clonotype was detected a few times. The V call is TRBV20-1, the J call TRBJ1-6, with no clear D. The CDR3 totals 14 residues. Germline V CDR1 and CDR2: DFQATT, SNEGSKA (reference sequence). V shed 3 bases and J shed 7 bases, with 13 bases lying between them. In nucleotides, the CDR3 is TGCAGTGCTAGTTTTGGCGTAGGGAATTCACCCCTCCACTTT. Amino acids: CSASFGVGNSPLHF.

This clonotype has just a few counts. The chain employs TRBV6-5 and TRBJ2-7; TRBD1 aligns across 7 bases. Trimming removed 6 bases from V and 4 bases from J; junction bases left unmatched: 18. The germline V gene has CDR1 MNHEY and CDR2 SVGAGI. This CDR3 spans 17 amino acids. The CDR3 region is CASRYRDSRYRPYEQYF. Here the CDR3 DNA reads TGTGCCAGCAGATACCGGGACAGTCGATATAGACCTTACGAGCAGTACTTC.

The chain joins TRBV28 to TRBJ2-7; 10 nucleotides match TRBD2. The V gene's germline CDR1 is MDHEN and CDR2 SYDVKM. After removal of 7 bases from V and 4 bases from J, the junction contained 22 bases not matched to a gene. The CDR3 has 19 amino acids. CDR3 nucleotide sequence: TGTGCCAGCAACCCGGCTGAACTAGCGGGATCATCAAGGTTTTACGAGCAGTACTTC. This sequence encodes CASNPAELAGSSRFYEQYF.

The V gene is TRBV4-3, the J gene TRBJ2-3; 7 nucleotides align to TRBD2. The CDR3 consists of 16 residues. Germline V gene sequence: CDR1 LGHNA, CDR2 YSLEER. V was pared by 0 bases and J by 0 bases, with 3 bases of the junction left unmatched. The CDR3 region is CASSQDLSGSTDTQYF. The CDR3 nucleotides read TGCGCCAGCAGCCAAGATCTTAGCGGGAGCACAGATACGCAGTATTTT.

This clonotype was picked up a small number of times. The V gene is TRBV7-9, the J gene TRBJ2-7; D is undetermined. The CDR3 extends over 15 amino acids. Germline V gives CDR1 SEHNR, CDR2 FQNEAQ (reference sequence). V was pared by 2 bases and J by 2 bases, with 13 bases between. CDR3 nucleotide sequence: TGTGCCAGCAGCTTAACGGGCGCAAGGCCCTACGAGCAGTACTTC. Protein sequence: CASSLTGARPYEQYF.

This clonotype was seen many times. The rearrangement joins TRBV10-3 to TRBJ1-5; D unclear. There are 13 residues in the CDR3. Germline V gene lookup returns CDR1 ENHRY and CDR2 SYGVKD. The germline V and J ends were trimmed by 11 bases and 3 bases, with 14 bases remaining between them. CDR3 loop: CASKRAINQPQHF. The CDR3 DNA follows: TGTGCCTCGAAAAGGGCAATCAATCAGCCCCAGCATTTT.

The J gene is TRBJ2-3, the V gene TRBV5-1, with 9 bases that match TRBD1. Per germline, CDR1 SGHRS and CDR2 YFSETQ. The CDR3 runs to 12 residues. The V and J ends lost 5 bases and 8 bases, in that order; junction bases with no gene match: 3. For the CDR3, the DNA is TGCGCCAGCAGGGGACAGGGACCTACGCAGTATTTT. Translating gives CASRGQGPTQYF.

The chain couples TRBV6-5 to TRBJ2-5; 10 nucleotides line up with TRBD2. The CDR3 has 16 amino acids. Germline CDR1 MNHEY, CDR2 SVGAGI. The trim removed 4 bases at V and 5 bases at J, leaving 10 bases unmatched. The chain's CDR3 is CASSSTGTSVGETQYF. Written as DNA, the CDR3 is TGTGCCAGCAGTTCGACTGGGACTAGCGTGGGGGAGACCCAGTACTTC.

The CDR3 coding sequence is TGTGCCAGCAGCCCGCGACGGGCCCTCGTGGGGGAGACCCAGTACTTC. Amino acid sequence: CASSPRRALVGETQYF. The chain couples TRBV3-1 to TRBJ2-5; D uncertain. This CDR3 contains 16 residues. CDR1 is LGHDT and CDR2 is YNNKEL in the germline V gene (reference sequence). Trimming shortened V by 4 bases and J by 5 bases, and 20 bases separated the two germline ends.

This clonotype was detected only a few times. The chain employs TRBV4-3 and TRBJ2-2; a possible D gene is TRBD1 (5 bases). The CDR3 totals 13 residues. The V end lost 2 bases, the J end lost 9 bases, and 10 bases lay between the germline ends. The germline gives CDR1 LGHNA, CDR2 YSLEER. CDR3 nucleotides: TGCGCCAGCAGCCAAAAACAGGACCGGGAGCTGTTTTTT. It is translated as CASSQKQDRELFF.

CDR3 sequence (DNA): TGTGCCAGCAGCTTTGGGGAGGGGGGCACCTACGAGCAGTACTTC. The encoded protein is CASSFGEGGTYEQYF. J is TRBJ2-7 and V is TRBV7-9; D possibly corresponds to TRBD2 (7 bases). This CDR3 comprises 15 residues. V was cut by 3 bases and J by 2 bases, with 14 bases left in between. Germline V gives CDR1 SEHNR, CDR2 FQNEAQ (reference sequence).

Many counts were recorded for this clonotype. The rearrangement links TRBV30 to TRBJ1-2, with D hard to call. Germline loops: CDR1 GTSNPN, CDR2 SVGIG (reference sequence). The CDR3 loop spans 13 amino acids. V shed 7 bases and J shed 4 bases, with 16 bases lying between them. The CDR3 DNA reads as TGTGCCTCGAGGGCGGAAGCTAGCTATGGCTACACCTTC. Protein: CASRAEASYGYTF.

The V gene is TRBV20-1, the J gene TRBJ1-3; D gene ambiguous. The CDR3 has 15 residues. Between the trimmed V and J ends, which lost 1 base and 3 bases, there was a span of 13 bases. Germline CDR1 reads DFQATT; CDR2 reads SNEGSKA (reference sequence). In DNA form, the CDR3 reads TGCAGTGCTAGAGTCGCCGGTCTAGATGGAAACACCATATATTTT. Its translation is CSARVAGLDGNTIYF.

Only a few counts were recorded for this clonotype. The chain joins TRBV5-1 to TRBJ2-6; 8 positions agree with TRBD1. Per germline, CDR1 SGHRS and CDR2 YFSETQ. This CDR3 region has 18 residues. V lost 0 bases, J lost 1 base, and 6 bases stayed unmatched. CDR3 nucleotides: TGCGCCAGCAGCTTGGAGCCACAGGGGGATTCTGGGGCCAACGTCCTGACTTTC. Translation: CASSLEPQGDSGANVLTF. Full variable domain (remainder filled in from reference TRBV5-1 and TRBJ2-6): KAGVTQTPRYLIKTRGQQVTLSCSPISGHRSVSWYQQTPGQGLQFLFEYFSETQRNKGNFPGRFSGRQFSNSRSEMNVSTLELGDSALYLCASSLEPQGDSGANVLTFGAGSRLTVL.

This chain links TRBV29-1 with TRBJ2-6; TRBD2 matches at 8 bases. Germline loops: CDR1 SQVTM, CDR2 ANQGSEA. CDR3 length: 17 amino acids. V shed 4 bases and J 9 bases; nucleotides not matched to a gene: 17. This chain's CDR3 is CSVATIPGGEQGNVLTF. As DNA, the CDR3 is TGCAGCGTTGCAACTATACCGGGGGGGGAGCAGGGCAACGTCCTGACTTTC.

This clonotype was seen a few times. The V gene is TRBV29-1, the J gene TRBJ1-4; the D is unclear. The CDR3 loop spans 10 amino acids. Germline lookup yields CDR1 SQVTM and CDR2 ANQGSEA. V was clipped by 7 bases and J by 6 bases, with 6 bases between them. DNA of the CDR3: TGCAGCGCCATACATGAAAAACTGTTTTTT. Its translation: CSAIHEKLFF.

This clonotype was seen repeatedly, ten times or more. The CDR3 is CASRPGQSYYGYTF. For the CDR3, the DNA is TGTGCCAGCAGGCCGGGACAGTCATACTATGGCTACACCTTC. The genes are TRBV28 and TRBJ1-2; 7 bases are shared with TRBD1. CDR1 and CDR2 from the germline V gene are MDHEN and SYDVKM. V was clipped by 6 bases and J by 3 bases; unmatched bases: 7. The CDR3 is 14 amino acids.

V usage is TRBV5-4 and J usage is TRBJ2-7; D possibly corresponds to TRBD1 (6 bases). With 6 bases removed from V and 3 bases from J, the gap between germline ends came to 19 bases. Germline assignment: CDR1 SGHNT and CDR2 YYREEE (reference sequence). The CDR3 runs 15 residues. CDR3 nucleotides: TGTGCCAGCACTCGGAGCCAGGGGCCCCTCTACGAGCAGTACTTC. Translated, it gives CASTRSQGPLYEQYF.

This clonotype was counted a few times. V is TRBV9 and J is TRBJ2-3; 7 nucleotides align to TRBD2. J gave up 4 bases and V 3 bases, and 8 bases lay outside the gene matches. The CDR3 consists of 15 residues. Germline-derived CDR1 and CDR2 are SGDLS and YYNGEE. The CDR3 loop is CASSESTSAPDTQYF. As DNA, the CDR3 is TGTGCCAGCAGCGAGTCAACTAGCGCCCCAGATACGCAGTATTTT.

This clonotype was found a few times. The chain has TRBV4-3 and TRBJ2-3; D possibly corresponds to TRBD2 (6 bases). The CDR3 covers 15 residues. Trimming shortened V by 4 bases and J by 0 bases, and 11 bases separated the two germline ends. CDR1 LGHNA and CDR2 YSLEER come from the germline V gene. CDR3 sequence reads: CASSPGDHSTDTQYF. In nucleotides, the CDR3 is TGCGCCAGCAGCCCGGGGGACCATAGCACAGATACGCAGTATTTT.

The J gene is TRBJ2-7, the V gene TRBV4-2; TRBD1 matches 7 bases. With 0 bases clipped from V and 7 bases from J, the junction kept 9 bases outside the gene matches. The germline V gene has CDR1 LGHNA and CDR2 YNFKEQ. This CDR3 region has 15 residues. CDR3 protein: CASSQEGQSLGEQYF. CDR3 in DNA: TGTGCCAGCAGCCAAGAGGGACAGAGTCTGGGGGAGCAGTACTTC.

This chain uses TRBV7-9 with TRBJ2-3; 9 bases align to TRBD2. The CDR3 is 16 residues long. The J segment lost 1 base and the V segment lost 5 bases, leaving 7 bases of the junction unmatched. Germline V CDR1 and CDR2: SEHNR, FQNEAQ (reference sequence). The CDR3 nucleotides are TGTGCCAGCAGCCAGACTAGCGGCCGGGGCACAGATACGCAGTATTTT. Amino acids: CASSQTSGRGTDTQYF. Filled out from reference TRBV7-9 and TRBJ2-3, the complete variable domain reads DTGVSQNPRHKITKRGQNVTFRCDPISEHNRLYWYRQTLGQGPEFLTYFQNEAQLEKSRLLSDRFSAERPKGSFSTLEIQRTEQGDSAMYLCASSQTSGRGTDTQYFGPGTRLTVL.

The CDR3 nucleotides read TGTGCCAGCAGTGTCCTCAGGGGTAGCGGCCAGGCGGGTGAGCAGTTCTTC. Translating it yields CASSVLRGSGQAGEQFF. The chain links TRBV2 to TRBJ2-1; the D gene could be TRBD1 or TRBD2 (6 bases each). The CDR3 spans 17 residues. V lost 4 bases to trimming and J lost 9 bases, with 25 bases between them. Germline V lookup: CDR1 SNHLY, CDR2 FYNNEI.

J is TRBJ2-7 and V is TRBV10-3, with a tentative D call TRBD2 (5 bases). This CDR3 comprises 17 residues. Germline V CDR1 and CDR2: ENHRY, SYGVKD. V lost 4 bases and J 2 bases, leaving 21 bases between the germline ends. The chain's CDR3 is CAISGNVGLPSPYEQYF. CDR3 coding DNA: TGTGCCATCAGTGGGAATGTTGGTCTACCTAGCCCCTACGAGCAGTACTTC.

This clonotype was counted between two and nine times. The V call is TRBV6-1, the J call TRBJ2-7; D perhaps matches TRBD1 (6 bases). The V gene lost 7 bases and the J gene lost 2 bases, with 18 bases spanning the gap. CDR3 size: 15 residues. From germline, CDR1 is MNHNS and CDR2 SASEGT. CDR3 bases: TGTGCCAGCAAAAGCTTGGCAGGGGCCGCCTACGAGCAGTACTTC. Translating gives CASKSLAGAAYEQYF.

Here the CDR3 DNA reads TGTGCCAGCAGCTTTCAGGGCCACAGGGTCGAGCAGTACTTC. Translating it yields CASSFQGHRVEQYF. The chain uses TRBV7-8 and TRBJ2-7; D possibly corresponds to TRBD1 (6 bases). Trimming took 3 bases from V and 6 from J, leaving 15 bases between them. Germline-derived CDR1 and CDR2 are SGHVS and FQNEAQ. The CDR3 runs 14 residues.

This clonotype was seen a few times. The DNA for the CDR3 is TGTGCCAGCAGCCGCGGCGGCCTAGATGGCTACACCTTC. This encodes CASSRGGLDGYTF. The chain uses TRBV4-2 and TRBJ1-2; D is undetermined. CDR3 length: 13 amino acids. The V end lost 4 bases, the J end lost 6 bases, and 12 bases lay between the germline ends. Looked up from germline, CDR1 is LGHNA and CDR2 is YNFKEQ.

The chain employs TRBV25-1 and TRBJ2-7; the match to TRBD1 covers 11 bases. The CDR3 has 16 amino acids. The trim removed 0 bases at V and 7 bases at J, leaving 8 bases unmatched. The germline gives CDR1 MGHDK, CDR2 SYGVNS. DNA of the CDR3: TGTGCCAGCAGTGAATACCCTGGACAGGGGGCGGGTGAGCAGTACTTC. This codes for CASSEYPGQGAGEQYF.